Listed here are 28 T cell receptor beta chains from one sample, sequenced in a study of cytomegalovirus exposure and HLA in healthy donors. Sequencing used immunoSEQ multiplex PCR; TCRdb keeps in-frame clones, though not all of them. The data contain about 260,000 clones, less than 95% of them singletons. The sample comprised PBMCs. These receptors all come from a woman in her twenties or thirties in good health and CMV-seronegative.

This clone has only a few counts. The chain joins TRBV29-1 to TRBJ1-1; D gene ambiguous. Germline CDR1 SQVTM, CDR2 ANQGSEA. V lost 5 bases, J lost 10 bases, and 14 bases lay in between. This CDR3 is 11 amino acids long. CDR3 in DNA: TGCAGCGTTAGGAGAGACATAGGAGCTTTCTTT. It is translated as CSVRRDIGAFF.

The chain couples TRBV19 to TRBJ1-5, with D possibly matching TRBD1 (5 bases). With 3 bases removed from V and 3 bases from J, the gap between germline ends came to 9 bases. There are 14 residues in the CDR3. CDR1 and CDR2 from the germline V gene are LNHDA and SQIVND (reference sequence). CDR3 coding DNA: TGTGCCAGTAGTATTTGGGGCTACAATCAGCCCCAGCATTTT. Translated: CASSIWGYNQPQHF. The variable domain in full, with the rest retrieved from reference TRBV19 and TRBJ1-5, is DGGITQSPKYLFRKEGQNVTLSCEQNLNHDAMYWYRQDPGQGLRLIYYSQIVNDFQKGDIAEGYSVSREKKESFPLTVTSAQKNPTAFYLCASSIWGYNQPQHFGDGTRLSIL.

J is TRBJ2-7 and V is TRBV5-1; D call uncertain. CDR3 length: 17 residues. Germline loops: CDR1 SGHRS, CDR2 YFSETQ. With 0 bases removed from V and 0 bases from J, the gap between germline ends came to 16 bases. The CDR3 loop is CASSLAVGQAYSYEQYF. In nucleotides, the CDR3 is TGCGCCAGCAGCTTGGCGGTAGGGCAGGCTTACTCCTACGAGCAGTACTTC.

The chain is built from TRBV5-5 and TRBJ2-1; the D is unclear. This CDR3 region has 13 residues. CDR1 SGHKS and CDR2 YYEKEE come from the germline V gene (reference sequence). V lost 0 bases and J 3 bases, leaving 4 bases between the germline ends. CDR3 loop: CASSLVGYNEQFF. The CDR3 DNA sequence: TGTGCCAGCAGCTTGGTGGGCTACAATGAGCAGTTCTTC.

V gene TRBV5-6 combines with J gene TRBJ2-7; D may be TRBD2 (6 bases). Germline CDR1 is SGHDT and CDR2 is YYEEEE. Trimming stripped 1 base from V and 1 base from J, with 9 bases between. This CDR3 is built from 14 residues. This CDR3 reads CASSLLGSSYEQYF. The CDR3, as DNA: TGTGCCAGCAGCTTGCTCGGGAGTTCCTACGAGCAGTACTTC.

The V call is TRBV4-1, the J call TRBJ1-1, with 10 bases identical to TRBD1. With V trimmed by 3 bases and J by 3 bases, 7 bases remained unmatched. CDR1 and CDR2 from the germline V gene are MGHRA and YSYEKL. The CDR3 is 16 amino acids. CDR3 coding DNA: TGCGCCAGCAGCCATGTACAGGGACAGGGGTACACTGAAGCTTTCTTT. Protein sequence: CASSHVQGQGYTEAFF.

This chain joins TRBV7-6 and TRBJ2-7; TRBD2 matches at 8 bases. The CDR3 length is 14 residues. Germline lookup yields CDR1 SGHVS and CDR2 FNYEAQ. With V trimmed by 2 bases and J by 3 bases, 3 bases remained unmatched. This CDR3 reads CASSLLAGGYEQYF. CDR3 nucleotide sequence: TGTGCCAGCAGCTTATTGGCGGGAGGCTACGAGCAGTACTTC. Variable domain in full (rest from reference TRBV7-6 and TRBJ2-7): GAGVSQSPRYKVTKRGQDVALRCDPISGHVSLYWYRQALGQGPEFLTYFNYEAQQDKSGLPNDRFSAERPEGSISTLTIQRTEQRDSAMYRCASSLLAGGYEQYFGPGTRLTVT.

The CDR3 region has the DNA TGTGCCAGCGGGACTAGCCGCAATGAGCAGTTCTTC. Its translation: CASGTSRNEQFF. The J gene is TRBJ2-1, the V gene TRBV2; TRBD2 aligns across 9 bases. The ends lost 8 bases at V and 6 bases at J; junction bases unmatched: 2. The germline V gene encodes CDR1 SNHLY and CDR2 FYNNEI. The CDR3 totals 12 residues.

The chain couples TRBV15 to TRBJ2-2; D not resolved. CDR1 and CDR2 from the germline V gene are LNHNV and YYDKDF (reference sequence). Trimming stripped 0 bases from V and 0 bases from J, with 8 bases between. This CDR3 has 16 residues. The CDR3 nucleotides read TGTGCCACCAGCAGAGATAGGCCTACGAACACCGGGGAGCTGTTTTTT. Its translation: CATSRDRPTNTGELFF.

The rearrangement uses TRBV2 and TRBJ2-5; 10 bases line up with TRBD1. Germline trimming cut 6 bases from V and 4 bases from J; bases unmatched to any gene: 8. CDR3 size: 15 residues. CDR1 and CDR2 (germline): SNHLY, FYNNEI. CDR3: CASRIGQGEAETQYF. CDR3 bases: TGTGCCAGCAGGATCGGACAGGGGGAGGCAGAGACCCAGTACTTC.

The chain links TRBV5-4 to TRBJ2-7; TRBD1 aligns across 7 bases. This CDR3 spans 14 amino acids. Germline assignment: CDR1 SGHNT and CDR2 YYREEE (reference sequence). Trimming removed 0 bases from V and 0 bases from J; junction bases left unmatched: 0. The CDR3: CASSLGDSSYEQYF. The CDR3 nucleotides are TGTGCCAGCAGCTTGGGGGACAGCTCCTACGAGCAGTACTTC. Full variable domain (missing parts from reference TRBV5-4 and TRBJ2-7): ETGVTQSPTHLIKTRGQQVTLRCSSQSGHNTVSWYQQALGQGPQFIFQYYREEENGRGNFPPRFSGLQFPNYSSELNVNALELDDSALYLCASSLGDSSYEQYFGPGTRLTVT.

The chain's CDR3 is CASSDGLSWYF. The CDR3 nucleotides read TGTGCCAGTAGTGATGGCCTTAGTTGGTATTTT. This chain links TRBV19 with TRBJ2-3; no firm D call. The germline gives CDR1 LNHDA, CDR2 SQIVND (reference sequence). The CDR3 length is 11 residues. V shed 5 bases and J shed 14 bases, with 14 bases lying between them. The variable domain in full, with the rest retrieved from reference TRBV19 and TRBJ2-3, is DGGITQSPKYLFRKEGQNVTLSCEQNLNHDAMYWYRQDPGQGLRLIYYSQIVNDFQKGDIAEGYSVSREKKESFPLTVTSAQKNPTAFYLCASSDGLSWYFGPGTRLTVL.

This chain uses TRBV29-1 with TRBJ2-3, with 11 positions matching TRBD1. The CDR3 runs to 14 residues. V was clipped by 5 bases and J by 2 bases; unmatched bases: 3. In germline, CDR1 is SQVTM, CDR2 ANQGSEA. In DNA form, the CDR3 reads TGCAGCGTTAGGGACAGGGGGTTCACAGATACGCAGTATTTT. Translation gives CSVRDRGFTDTQYF.

The J gene is TRBJ2-1, the V gene TRBV11-2, with TRBD2 matching over 14 bases. This CDR3 is built from 16 residues. Germline assignment: CDR1 SGHAT and CDR2 FQNNGV. The trim removed 1 base at V and 9 bases at J, leaving 5 bases unmatched. CDR3 sequence: CASSLGTSGRRGEQFF. The CDR3 nucleotides are TGTGCCAGCAGCTTAGGGACTAGCGGGAGGAGGGGTGAGCAGTTCTTC.

This sequence joins TRBV4-3 and TRBJ2-7; TRBD1 aligns across 7 bases. Germline CDR1 and CDR2: LGHNA and YSLEER. V was clipped by 3 bases and J by 7 bases; unmatched bases: 12. There are 15 residues in the CDR3. The CDR3 loop is CASSQTGNRGGEQYF. CDR3 nucleotides: TGCGCCAGCAGCCAGACCGGGAACAGGGGTGGGGAGCAGTACTTC.

V usage is TRBV10-3 and J usage is TRBJ2-1; the D gene could be TRBD1 or TRBD2 (6 bases each). Trimming took off 0 bases at V and 6 bases at J, with 12 bases between the two ends. This CDR3 contains 15 residues. CDR1 is ENHRY and CDR2 is SYGVKD in the germline V gene. CDR3 residues: CAISESRGHGNEQFF. For the CDR3, the DNA is TGTGCCATCAGTGAGTCACGGGGGCATGGCAATGAGCAGTTCTTC.

This clone appeared a single time. V is TRBV27 and J is TRBJ2-2, with TRBD1 identical over 10 bases. This CDR3 is built from 17 residues. Germline-derived CDR1 and CDR2 are MNHEY and SMNVEV (reference sequence). V gave up 6 bases and J gave up 4 bases; unmatched junction bases: 11. The CDR3 nucleotides read TGTGCCAGCAGGGGACAGGGGCAGGTGAAATCCACCGGGGAGCTGTTTTTT. It yields the protein CASRGQGQVKSTGELFF.

The chain recombines TRBV29-1 with TRBJ1-2, with 10 bases aligning to TRBD1. Germline V gene lookup returns CDR1 SQVTM and CDR2 ANQGSEA. The CDR3 consists of 14 residues. Losses at the gene ends were 5 bases for V and 4 bases for J; bases not matched to a gene: 7. This chain's CDR3 is CSVTGQGVGYGYTF. The CDR3 DNA reads TGCAGCGTTACCGGACAGGGGGTTGGCTATGGCTACACCTTC.

The chain joins TRBV18 to TRBJ2-1, with no clear D. The V gene's germline CDR1 is KGHSH and CDR2 LQKENI. V lost 0 bases to trimming and J lost 8 bases, with 8 bases between them. The CDR3 spans 13 residues. The CDR3 DNA sequence: TGTGCCAGCTCACCACCCAATCCCTATGAGCAGTTCTTC. It codes for CASSPPNPYEQFF.

This clone showed up just once. The V and J genes are TRBV7-9 and TRBJ2-7, with TRBD1 matching 7 bases. In germline, CDR1 is SEHNR, CDR2 FQNEAQ (reference sequence). The CDR3 sequence is 14 residues long. J was trimmed by 3 bases and V by 6 bases; bases with no gene match: 8. CDR3 in DNA: TGTGCCAGCAGTAACCGGGACAGAGACTACGAGCAGTACTTC. Protein sequence: CASSNRDRDYEQYF. Full variable domain (rest looked up from reference TRBV7-9 and TRBJ2-7): DTGVSQNPRHKITKRGQNVTFRCDPISEHNRLYWYRQTLGQGPEFLTYFQNEAQLEKSRLLSDRFSAERPKGSFSTLEIQRTEQGDSAMYLCASSNRDRDYEQYFGPGTRLTVT.

This clone was detected a few times. The chain uses TRBV7-9 and TRBJ1-3; no firm D call. Germline-derived CDR1 and CDR2 are SEHNR and FQNEAQ (reference sequence). Trimming stripped 5 bases from V and 0 bases from J, with 5 bases between. This CDR3 is built from 13 residues. The CDR3 is CASSDNSGNTIYF. CDR3 DNA sequence: TGTGCCAGCAGCGACAACTCTGGAAACACCATATATTTT.

This chain links TRBV27 with TRBJ2-7; 10 bases agree with TRBD1. The V gene's germline CDR1 is MNHEY and CDR2 SMNVEV (reference sequence). This CDR3 region has 16 residues. V shed 5 bases and J 3 bases; nucleotides not matched to a gene: 10. Here the CDR3 reads CASSPRQGARDYEQYF. CDR3 coding DNA: TGTGCCAGCAGTCCTCGACAGGGGGCGAGGGACTACGAGCAGTACTTC.

This sequence joins TRBV27 and TRBJ2-7; D is unresolved. The length of the CDR3 is 13 residues. Germline loops: CDR1 MNHEY, CDR2 SMNVEV (reference sequence). Between the trimmed V and J ends, which lost 4 bases and 0 bases, there was a span of 7 bases. The CDR3, as DNA: TGTGCCAGCAGTTGGTCCTCCTCCTACGAGCAGTACTTC. This sequence encodes CASSWSSSYEQYF.

This clone has at least ten counts. The gene calls are TRBV27 and TRBJ2-2; the match to TRBD2 covers 8 bases. After removal of 10 bases from V and 4 bases from J, the junction contained 8 bases not matched to a gene. The CDR3 is 14 amino acids. Germline values: CDR1 MNHEY, CDR2 SMNVEV (reference sequence). CDR3 loop: CATRAGGTTGELFF. The CDR3 DNA reads as TGTGCCACCAGGGCGGGAGGTACCACCGGGGAGCTGTTTTTT.

J is TRBJ1-4 and V is TRBV30, with D tentatively TRBD1 (5 bases). V lost 1 base, J lost 13 bases, and 13 bases lay in between. CDR3 size: 12 residues. Per the germline V gene, CDR1 is GTSNPN and CDR2 is SVGIG (reference sequence). DNA of the CDR3: TGTGCCTGGAGTGCGGGGGGATTGAGACTGTTTTTT. Protein sequence: CAWSAGGLRLFF. Filled out from reference TRBV30 and TRBJ1-4, the complete variable domain reads SQTIHQWPATLVQPVGSPLSLECTVEGTSNPNLYWYRQAAGRGLQLLFYSVGIGQISSEVPQNLSASRPQDRQFILSSKKLLLSDSGFYLCAWSAGGLRLFFGSGTQLSVL.

This sequence joins TRBV6-6 and TRBJ2-6; no clear D. CDR1 and CDR2 (germline): MNHNY, SVGAGI (reference sequence). The CDR3 has 16 amino acids. V lost 6 bases, J lost 3 bases, and 15 bases lay in between. The CDR3 DNA follows: TGTGCCAGCAGCCCCCCTGGTCCGGGTGGGGCCAACGTCCTGACTTTC. Translation gives CASSPPGPGGANVLTF.

The rearrangement links TRBV19 to TRBJ2-7; D remains unclear. Germline CDR1 reads LNHDA; CDR2 reads SQIVND (reference sequence). CDR3 size: 16 residues. The ends were cut back, 6 bases at V and 2 bases at J, with 20 bases in the middle. The CDR3 DNA sequence: TGTGCCAGTAGACCCACAGTCGCGAGCCCGACCTACGAGCAGTACTTC. Protein: CASRPTVASPTYEQYF. The full variable domain, with the rest looked up from reference TRBV19 and TRBJ2-7, is DGGITQSPKYLFRKEGQNVTLSCEQNLNHDAMYWYRQDPGQGLRLIYYSQIVNDFQKGDIAEGYSVSREKKESFPLTVTSAQKNPTAFYLCASRPTVASPTYEQYFGPGTRLTVT.

As to this clone: One junction end does not reproduce the germline sequence, and a read error may be involved. Distinct nucleotide sequences in the sample also encode this CDR3. The gene calls are TRBV11-1 and TRBJ2-7, with 10 nucleotides matching TRBD1. This CDR3 is 18 amino acids long. Germline CDR1 reads SGHAT; CDR2 reads FQDESV (reference sequence). The CDR3 DNA reads as TGTGCCAGCAGCAGCTTTGGGGGCCGGGACAGGGGTTACTACGAGCAGTACTTT. It encodes CASSSFGGRDRGYYEQYF.